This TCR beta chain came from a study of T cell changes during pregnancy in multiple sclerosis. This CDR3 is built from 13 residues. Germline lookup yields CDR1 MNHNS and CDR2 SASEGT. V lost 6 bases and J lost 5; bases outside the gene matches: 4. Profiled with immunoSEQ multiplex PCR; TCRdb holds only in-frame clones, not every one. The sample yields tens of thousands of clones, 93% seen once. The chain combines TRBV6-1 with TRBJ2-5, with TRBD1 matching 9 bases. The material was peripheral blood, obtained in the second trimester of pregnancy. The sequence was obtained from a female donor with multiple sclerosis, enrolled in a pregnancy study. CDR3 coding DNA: TGTGCCAGCAGCTTTGACAGGGGGGAGACCCAGTACTTC. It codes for CASSFDRGETQYF.